This record covers a single TCR beta chain. Its antigen is currently unknown. PCR amplification relied on 60 Vbeta primers (plus 13 Jbeta primers). Measured with immunoSEQ multiplex PCR; TCRdb has only the in-frame clones, and not every one. Of around 100,000 clones in the sample, around 79% were seen once. This sample is drawn from a study of cytomegalovirus exposure and HLA in healthy donors. Study-wide results and limits: In a later analysis, donors in an Asian-associated ancestry cluster reportedly had fewer N-insertions in productive TCRs than the cohort mean. Certain indistinguishable V segments, among them TRBV6-2 and TRBV6-3, were excluded. Common viral pathogens were later found to be apparently linked to several of the most significant clusters. Immune exposure data for these donors was limited to CMV serostatus.

The trim removed 4 bases at V and 7 bases at J, leaving 5 bases unmatched. In germline, CDR1 is SGHNT, CDR2 YENEEA. This CDR3 is 13 amino acids long. The rearrangement links TRBV11-3 to TRBJ1-1; TRBD1 agrees at 8 bases. This receptor was identified in a woman aged 40 to 49 in good health and CMV-seronegative. Input material: PBMCs. This chain's CDR3 is CASSSNTGGEAFF. The CDR3 DNA reads TGTGCCAGCAGCTCGAACACAGGGGGTGAAGCTTTCTTT.